This T cell receptor (beta chain) originates from a study of blood T cell repertoires in COVID-19. Germline lookup yields CDR1 SQVTM and CDR2 ANQGSEA. Trimming cost V 7 bases and J 0 bases, with 15 bases left between them. CDR3 length equals 15 residues. In the original analysis: Amplification of reference gene primers was used by the study to estimate nucleated cell counts. Data came from immunoSEQ multiplex PCR; TCRdb stores just in-frame clones and leaves some out. V and J calls and clone size come straight from that table; D and trimming were deduced from the DNA. The profile covers approximately 140,000 clones, with 80% to 90% appearing a single time and around 3.3% taken by the ten largest.

This chain joins TRBV29-1 and TRBJ2-2, with a tentative D call TRBD2 (6 bases). This TCR was recovered from a man aged 65 to 85 with acute or convalescent COVID-19. The source material was peripheral blood. The CDR3 sequence is CSARTGTPNTGELFF. The CDR3, as DNA: TGCAGCGCCAGGACCGGGACTCCGAACACCGGGGAGCTGTTTTTT.